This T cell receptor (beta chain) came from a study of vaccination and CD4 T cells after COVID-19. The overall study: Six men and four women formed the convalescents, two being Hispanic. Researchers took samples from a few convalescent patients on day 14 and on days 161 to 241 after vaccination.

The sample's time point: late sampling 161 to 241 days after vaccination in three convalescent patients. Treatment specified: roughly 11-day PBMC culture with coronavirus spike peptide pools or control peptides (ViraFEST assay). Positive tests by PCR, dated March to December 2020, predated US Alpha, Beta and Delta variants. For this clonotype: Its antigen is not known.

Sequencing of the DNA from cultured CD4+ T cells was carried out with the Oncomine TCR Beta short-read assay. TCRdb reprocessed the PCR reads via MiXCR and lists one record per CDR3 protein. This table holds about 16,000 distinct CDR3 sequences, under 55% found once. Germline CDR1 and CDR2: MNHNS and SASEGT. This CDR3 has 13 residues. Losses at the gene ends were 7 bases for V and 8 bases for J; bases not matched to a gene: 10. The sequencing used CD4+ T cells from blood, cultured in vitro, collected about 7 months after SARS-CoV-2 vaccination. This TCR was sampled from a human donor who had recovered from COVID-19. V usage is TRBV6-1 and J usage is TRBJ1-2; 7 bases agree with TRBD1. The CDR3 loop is CASNSEGAWGYTF. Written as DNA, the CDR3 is TGTGCCAGCAATTCGGAGGGGGCGTGGGGCTACACCTTC.